The T cell receptor beta chain described here comes from a study of cytomegalovirus exposure and HLA in healthy donors. On this clone: What it binds is not known.

The PCR employed 60 Vbeta primers together with 13 Jbeta primers. The repertoire was sequenced with immunoSEQ multiplex PCR; TCRdb's copy has only in-frame clones and lacks some. In the table there are 85,000 to 130,000 clones, about two thirds of which are singletons. CDR3 size: 18 residues. J was trimmed by 2 bases and V by 1 base; bases with no gene match: 11. Looked up from germline, CDR1 is SGHAT and CDR2 is FQNNGV. Study observations and caveats: Earlier results showed most TCR beta V segments being productive about 87% or about 30% of the time.

Sequenced sample: PBMCs. This chain links TRBV11-2 with TRBJ2-7; 10 bases match TRBD2. The receptor's source is a female donor in good health and CMV-seronegative. DNA of the CDR3: TGTGCCAGCAGCTTAGTCCCGACGGGGCTAGCGGGAGCCTACGAGCAGTACTTC. The encoded protein is CASSLVPTGLAGAYEQYF.